The rows below give T cell receptor beta chains drawn from one sample of a study of preoperative IRX-2 immunotherapy in early breast cancer. Clones were read by immunoSEQ multiplex PCR, and TCRdb kept only the in-frame ones, dropping some. This table holds roughly 23,000 clones, approximately 90% found once. This specimen was tumor tissue, taken after IRX-2 immunotherapy. The receptors shown here come from a human donor with breast cancer. CDR3s include the opening cysteine and the closing phenylalanine or tryptophan. D genes are given only for firm matches. A clone size is listed for some rows: how often the clone was seen (once, few, many), or a class if it is expanded.

clone size,D gene,J gene,V gene,CDR3 protein,CDR3 DNA
-,-,TRBJ1-1,TRBV6-4,CASSDSRLGEAFF,TGTGCCAGCAGTGACTCCAGACTGGGGGAAGCTTTCTTT
once,-,TRBJ1-4,TRBV2,CASSGPLGRRNPTNEKLFF,TGTGCCAGCAGTGGCCCCTTAGGGCGGAGGAACCCAACTAATGAAAAACTGTTTTTT
-,-,TRBJ1-1,TRBV10-2,CASSSHSNTEAFF,TGCGCCAGCAGTTCACACTCGAACACTGAAGCTTTCTTT
-,-,TRBJ2-7,TRBV7-2,CASSRLGGDEQYF,TGTGCCAGCAGTCGACTTGGAGGGGACGAGCAGTACTTC
-,TRBD1,TRBJ2-7,TRBV18,CASSPDRSYEQYF,TGTGCCAGCTCACCGGACAGGTCCTACGAGCAGTACTTC
-,-,TRBJ1-2,TRBV7-2,CASSSSGHYGYTF,TGTGCCAGCAGCTCGTCGGGTCACTATGGCTACACCTTC
few,TRBD2,TRBJ2-7,TRBV27,CASRPGLAGEQYF,TGTGCCAGCAGACCGGGACTAGCGGGGGAGCAGTACTTC
-,-,TRBJ2-3,TRBV28,CASSLAQPTDTQYF,TGTGCCAGCAGTTTGGCGCAGCCCACAGATACGCAGTATTTT
-,TRBD2,TRBJ2-1,TRBV7-2,CASSLSYQGLAGDGEQFF,TGTGCCAGCAGCTTAAGCTACCAAGGACTAGCGGGGGACGGTGAGCAGTTCTTC
-,TRBD1,TRBJ1-1,TRBV6-5,CASRGTVNTEAFF,TGTGCCAGCAGAGGGACAGTGAACACTGAAGCTTTCTTT
-,-,TRBJ1-2,TRBV2,CASSFLGQSYGYTF,TGTGCCAGCAGTTTCCTTGGACAGTCCTATGGCTACACCTTC
-,-,TRBJ2-3,TRBV18,CASSPPGRLADTQYF,TGTGCCAGCTCACCACCGGGGCGCTTAGCAGATACGCAGTATTTT
-,-,TRBJ2-2,TRBV11-2,CASSLTDTGELFF,TGTGCCAGCAGCCTGACAGACACCGGGGAGCTGTTTTTT
-,TRBD2,TRBJ2-5,TRBV20-1,CSARKGRDQYF,TGCAGTGCTAGGAAGGGGAGGGACCAGTACTTC
-,-,TRBJ2-7,TRBV9,CASSAGGRDEQYF,TGTGCCAGCAGTGCAGGGGGGCGGGACGAGCAGTACTTC
-,-,TRBJ1-3,TRBV5-8,CASSPWVSSGNTIYF,TGTGCCAGCAGCCCCTGGGTGAGCTCTGGAAACACCATATATTTT
-,-,TRBJ2-3,TRBV19,CASSRTVTDTQYF,TGTGCCAGTAGCCGGACAGTCACAGATACGCAGTATTTT
-,-,TRBJ2-7,TRBV4-1,CASSQGGPYEQYF,TGCGCCAGCAGCCAGGGGGGTCCTTACGAGCAGTACTTC
-,-,TRBJ2-7,TRBV4-1,CASSQRLEHERYF,TGCGCCAGCAGCCAAAGACTAGAACACGAGCGGTACTTC
once,-,TRBJ2-1,TRBV27,CASSSLPQGGEQFF,TGTGCCAGCAGTTCTTTACCCCAGGGTGGTGAGCAGTTCTTC
-,-,TRBJ1-3,TRBV11-3,CASSSSRGNTIYF,TGTGCCAGCAGCTCCTCCAGGGGAAACACCATATATTTT
-,-,TRBJ1-1,TRBV4-1,CASSHWTDLTEAFF,TGCGCCAGCAGCCATTGGACAGATTTAACTGAAGCTTTCTTT
once,TRBD2,TRBJ2-4,TRBV28,CASRRRTSGTLAKNIQYF,TGTGCCAGCAGGCGGAGGACTAGCGGGACTCTAGCCAAAAACATTCAGTACTTC
once,TRBD2,TRBJ2-3,TRBV2,CASSLGAASGSTDTQYF,TGTGCCAGCAGCCTAGGGGCGGCTAGCGGGAGTACAGATACGCAGTATTTT
-,-,TRBJ1-3,TRBV10-3,CAISESETSGNTIYF,TGTGCCATCAGTGAGTCCGAGACCTCTGGAAACACCATATATTTT
once,-,TRBJ1-1,TRBV2,CASRVTAELRKAFF,TGTGCCAGCAGGGTTACAGCGGAGTTGCGTAAAGCTTTCTTT
-,-,TRBJ2-3,TRBV7-2,CASSFAVPPSTDTQYF,TGTGCCAGCAGCTTTGCGGTACCCCCTAGCACAGATACGCAGTATTTT
-,TRBD1,TRBJ1-1,TRBV27,CASSLGQGVSTEAFF,TGTGCCAGCAGTCTGGGACAGGGTGTTTCCACTGAAGCTTTCTTT
-,TRBD2,TRBJ2-7,TRBV7-9,CASSFKRELYEQYF,TGTGCCAGCAGCTTTAAGCGGGAGCTATACGAGCAGTACTTC
-,TRBD2,TRBJ2-7,TRBV4-3,CASSQEARGWEQYF,TGCGCCAGCAGCCAAGAGGCGCGGGGGTGGGAGCAGTACTTC
-,TRBD1,TRBJ2-1,TRBV14,CASSPQRHRGNEQFF,TGTGCCAGCAGCCCCCAACGACACAGGGGTAATGAGCAGTTCTTC
once,-,TRBJ1-5,TRBV10-2,CASSETAGVSNQPQHF,TGCGCCAGCAGTGAGACGGCAGGGGTAAGCAATCAGCCCCAGCATTTT
-,-,TRBJ2-2,TRBV5-1,CASSLAGKTNTGELFF,TGCGCCAGCAGCTTGGCAGGGAAGACGAACACCGGGGAGCTGTTTTTT
-,TRBD1,TRBJ1-1,TRBV28,CASRYRGGGTEAFF,TGTGCCAGCAGGTACAGGGGTGGAGGCACTGAAGCTTTCTTT
-,-,TRBJ1-1,TRBV6-6,CASSYGFLDTEAFF,TGTGCCAGCAGTTACGGTTTTCTGGACACTGAAGCTTTCTTT
once,TRBD2,TRBJ2-7,TRBV27,CASSPREAGSYEQYF,TGTGCCAGCAGTCCCCGGGAAGCGGGGTCCTACGAGCAGTACTTC
once,-,TRBJ2-7,TRBV21-1,CASSNRGYEQYF,TGTGCCAGCAGCAACAGGGGGTACGAGCAGTACTTC
-,-,TRBJ1-5,TRBV18,CASSPGGSNQPQHF,TGTGCCAGCTCACCCGGGGGTAGCAATCAGCCCCAGCATTTT
-,TRBD2,TRBJ2-5,TRBV7-2,CASSPPGLAGGQETQYF,TGTGCCAGCAGCCCGCCGGGACTAGCGGGGGGGCAGGAGACCCAGTACTTC
-,TRBD2,TRBJ2-7,TRBV5-1,CASSQTSGSYEQYF,TGCGCCAGCAGCCAGACTAGCGGATCCTACGAGCAGTACTTC
-,TRBD1,TRBJ2-7,TRBV7-7,CASSQGETGEQYF,TGTGCCAGCAGCCAGGGGGAGACCGGGGAGCAGTACTTC